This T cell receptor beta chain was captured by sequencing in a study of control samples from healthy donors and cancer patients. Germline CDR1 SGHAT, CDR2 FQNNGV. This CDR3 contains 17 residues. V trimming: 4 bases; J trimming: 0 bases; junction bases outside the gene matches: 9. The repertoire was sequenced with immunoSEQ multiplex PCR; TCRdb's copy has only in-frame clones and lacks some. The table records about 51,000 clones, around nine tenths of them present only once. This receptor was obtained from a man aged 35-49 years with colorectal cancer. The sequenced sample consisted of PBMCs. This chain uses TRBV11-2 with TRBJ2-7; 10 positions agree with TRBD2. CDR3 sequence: CASSSPGLADVSYEQYF. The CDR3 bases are TGTGCCAGCAGCTCCCCCGGACTAGCGGATGTCTCCTACGAGCAGTACTTC.